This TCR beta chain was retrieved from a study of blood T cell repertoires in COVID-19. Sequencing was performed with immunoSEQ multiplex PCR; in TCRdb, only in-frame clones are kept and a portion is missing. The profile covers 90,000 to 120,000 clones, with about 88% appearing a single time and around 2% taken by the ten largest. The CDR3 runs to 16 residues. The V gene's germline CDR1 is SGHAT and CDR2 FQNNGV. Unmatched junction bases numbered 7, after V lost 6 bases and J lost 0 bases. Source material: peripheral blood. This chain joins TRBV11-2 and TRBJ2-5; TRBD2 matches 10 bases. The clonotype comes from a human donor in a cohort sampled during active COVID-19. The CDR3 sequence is CASRRLAGEDQETQYF. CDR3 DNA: TGTGCCAGCAGGCGCCTAGCGGGGGAAGACCAAGAGACCCAGTACTTC.